Listed below are T cell receptor beta chains from one sample, sequenced in a study of human T cells and chemical hapten exposure. One entry per CDR3 protein, called by TCRdb with MiXCR from the 5' RACE reads. The sample yields under 150,000 distinct CDR3 sequences, 15% to 20% seen once. The receptor source for this set is a human donor in good health. The CDR3 runs from the conserved cysteine through the conserved F or W. A D gene is named only where the DNA matches it firmly. Only part of the rows carry a size: once, few, many, or a class if the clone is expanded.

TRBJ1-3	NA	NA	TRBV6-1	CASSDEWGLGNTIYF	TGTGCCAGCAGTGACGAATGGGGGCTTGGAAACACCATATATTTT
TRBJ2-3	NA	NA	TRBV11-2	CASSPRVSRQYF	TGTGCCAGCAGCCCCCGGGTATCCAGGCAGTATTTT
TRBJ1-2	NA	NA	TRBV12-3/TRBV12-4	CASSLGRVANYGYTF	TGTGCCAGCAGTTTAGGCCGGGTAGCTAACTATGGCTACACCTTC
TRBJ2-7	TRBD2	NA	TRBV20-1	CSASSGNNYEQYF	TGCAGTGCTAGTAGCGGGAATAACTACGAGCAGTACTTC
TRBJ1-2	NA	few	TRBV12-1	CASSQNRGPRDYGYTF	TGTGCCAGCAGCCAGAACAGGGGGCCCAGAGACTATGGCTACACCTTC
TRBJ2-1	TRBD2	few	TRBV30	CAWSSKASGSHREQFF	TGTGCCTGGAGCTCAAAGGCTAGCGGGAGTCATAGGGAGCAGTTCTTC
TRBJ2-5	NA	NA	TRBV5-1	CASSLSGREETQYF	TGCGCCAGCAGCTTGAGTGGTCGGGAAGAGACCCAGTACTTC
TRBJ1-2	NA	NA	TRBV3-1	CASSSGSKLYGYTF	TGTGCCAGCAGCTCCGGGTCTAAACTTTATGGCTACACCTTC
TRBJ2-3	TRBD2	NA	TRBV12-3/TRBV12-4	CASSFGMTSGIAPDTQYF	TGTGCCAGCAGTTTTGGCATGACTAGCGGAATAGCTCCAGATACGCAGTATTTT
TRBJ1-2	NA	few	TRBV4-1	CASSQVQLGGYTF	TGCGCCAGCAGCCAAGTCCAGCTGGGGGGCTACACCTTC
TRBJ2-7	TRBD1	few	TRBV5-1	CASSPKTGYDEQYF	TGCGCCAGCAGCCCGAAGACAGGGTACGACGAGCAGTACTTC
TRBJ1-5	NA	few	TRBV4-1	CASSLYEVGSNQPQHF	TGCGCCAGCAGCCTCTACGAAGTAGGTAGCAATCAGCCCCAGCATTTT
TRBJ2-1	NA	NA	TRBV7-3	CASSSGVMEQFF	TGTGCCAGCAGCTCTGGAGTTATGGAGCAGTTCTTC
TRBJ1-5	NA	NA	TRBV15	CATSRGRGNQPQHF	TGTGCCACCAGCAGGGGGCGGGGCAATCAGCCCCAGCATTTT
TRBJ2-3	NA	few	TRBV7-9	CASSWGLEDTQYF	TGTGCCAGCAGCTGGGGACTCGAAGATACGCAGTATTTT
TRBJ2-6	TRBD1	NA	TRBV27	CASSPRDRGISGANVLTF	TGTGCCAGCAGTCCACGGGACAGGGGGATCTCTGGGGCCAACGTCCTGACTTTC
TRBJ2-1	TRBD1	NA	TRBV11-2	CASSSISRDRGYNEQFF	TGTGCCAGCAGCTCCATATCCCGGGACAGGGGTTACAATGAGCAGTTCTTC
TRBJ2-6	NA	many	TRBV6-4	CASSDSSSGANVLTF	TGTGCCAGCAGTGACTCTAGCTCTGGGGCCAACGTCCTGACTTTC
TRBJ2-1	TRBD2	NA	TRBV28	CASSSHGGRSLNEQFF	TGTGCCAGCAGTTCCCACGGCGGGAGGTCCTTAAATGAGCAGTTCTTC
TRBJ1-5	NA	few	TRBV28	CASSDSSNQPQHF	TGTGCCAGCAGTGACAGTAGCAATCAGCCCCAGCATTTT
TRBJ2-7	NA	few	TRBV7-9	CASSLVSDEQYF	TGTGCCAGCAGCTTAGTATCTGACGAGCAGTACTTC
TRBJ2-1	NA	few	TRBV28	CASSSPTSFGLNEQFF	TGTGCCAGCAGTTCCCCCACCTCCTTTGGGCTTAATGAGCAGTTCTTC
TRBJ2-4	NA	few	TRBV12-3/TRBV12-4	CASSPRGQGNIQYF	TGTGCCAGCAGTCCCCGGGGGCAGGGAAACATTCAGTACTTC
TRBJ1-5	NA	NA	TRBV27	CASSLMGIGQPQHF	TGTGCCAGCAGTTTAATGGGAATAGGTCAGCCCCAGCATTTT
TRBJ1-1	NA	few	TRBV5-1	CASSTKTNTEAFF	TGCGCCAGCAGCACCAAGACGAACACTGAAGCTTTCTTT
TRBJ1-5	NA	few	TRBV15	CATSRGGSNQPQHF	TGTGCCACCAGCAGAGGTGGGAGCAATCAGCCCCAGCATTTT
TRBJ2-2	NA	NA	TRBV27	CASSLRTSGELFF	TGTGCCAGCAGTTTACGGACCTCCGGGGAGCTGTTTTTT
TRBJ2-6	TRBD2	NA	TRBV18	CASSPSGAGANVLTF	TGTGCCAGCTCGCCTAGCGGGGCCGGGGCCAACGTCCTGACTTTC
TRBJ1-1	NA	few	TRBV6-5	CASSYGREGTEAFF	TGTGCCAGCAGTTATGGTAGGGAGGGGACTGAAGCTTTCTTT
TRBJ2-5	NA	NA	TRBV3-1	CASSLRVNKETQYF	TGTGCCAGCAGCCTCCGGGTTAATAAAGAGACCCAGTACTTC
TRBJ2-2	TRBD1	few	TRBV4-2	CASSQQGDRESGELFF	TGTGCCAGCAGCCAACAGGGGGACAGGGAATCCGGGGAGCTGTTTTTT
TRBJ2-3	TRBD1	few	TRBV27	CASSETGRTDTQYF	TGTGCCAGCAGTGAGACAGGGCGGACAGATACGCAGTATTTT
TRBJ2-3	NA	NA	TRBV6-1	CASSEGGTDTQYF	TGTGCCAGCAGTGAAGGGGGCACAGATACGCAGTATTTT
TRBJ2-7	TRBD2	few	TRBV12-3/TRBV12-4	CASRLAGGSYEQYF	TGTGCCAGCAGGTTGGCGGGAGGCTCCTACGAGCAGTACTTC
TRBJ2-3	TRBD2	few	TRBV29-1	CSGGGRGLGTDTQYF	TGCAGCGGAGGCGGGAGAGGGCTAGGCACAGATACGCAGTATTTT
TRBJ1-3	TRBD1	NA	TRBV6-6	CASRRDGTGQNTIYF	TGTGCCAGCAGGAGAGACGGGACAGGGCAAAACACCATATATTTT
TRBJ2-7	TRBD1	NA	TRBV7-8	CASSLLKGQGAHYEQYF	TGTGCCAGCAGCTTACTGAAGGGACAGGGGGCTCACTACGAGCAGTACTTC
TRBJ2-1	TRBD2	few	TRBV28	CASRSPAGGSYNEQFF	TGTGCCAGCAGATCCCCAGCGGGGGGCTCCTACAATGAGCAGTTCTTC
TRBJ2-1	TRBD2	few	TRBV6-6	CASSLSGSSPGEQFF	TGTGCCAGCAGTCTTAGCGGGAGTTCACCGGGTGAGCAGTTCTTC
TRBJ2-4	NA	few	TRBV7-9	CASSLEDAGTPRNIQYF	TGTGCCAGCAGCTTAGAGGACGCCGGGACACCTCGAAACATTCAGTACTTC
TRBJ2-7	NA	few	TRBV12-3/TRBV12-4	CASSLEGGYEQYF	TGTGCCAGCAGTTTAGAAGGAGGGTACGAGCAGTACTTC
TRBJ1-1	NA	few	TRBV6-5	CASSRVVEDEAFF	TGTGCCAGCAGTAGGGTCGTTGAGGACGAAGCTTTCTTT
TRBJ1-5	TRBD1	few	TRBV28	CASSLIDRAWPQHF	TGTGCCAGCAGTTTAATTGACAGGGCCTGGCCCCAGCATTTT
TRBJ2-7	TRBD2	NA	TRBV7-9	CASSLRESGDPSEQYF	TGTGCCAGCAGCCTCCGCGAGAGCGGGGACCCTTCCGAGCAGTACTTC